This TCR beta chain originates from a study of OX40 agonist ivuxolimab in advanced cancers. V shed 3 bases and J shed 4 bases, with 15 bases lying between them. CDR3 length: 15 residues. CDR1 is MNHNS and CDR2 is SASEGT in the germline V gene. The data were produced by immunoSEQ multiplex PCR, yet TCRdb's version contains in-frame clones alone and is incomplete. The data contain 40,000 to 60,000 clones, 81% of them singletons. Sample: CD4+ or CD8+ T cells sorted from blood, taken in a trial of the OX40 agonist ivuxolimab. The receptor was isolated from an adult with an advanced solid tumor such as melanoma, head and neck, liver or kidney cancer. This sequence joins TRBV6-1 and TRBJ1-2; D remains ambiguous. CDR3: CASSESLGGIYGYTF. CDR3 sequence (DNA): TGTGCCAGCAGTGAGTCCCTTGGAGGAATCTATGGCTACACCTTC.